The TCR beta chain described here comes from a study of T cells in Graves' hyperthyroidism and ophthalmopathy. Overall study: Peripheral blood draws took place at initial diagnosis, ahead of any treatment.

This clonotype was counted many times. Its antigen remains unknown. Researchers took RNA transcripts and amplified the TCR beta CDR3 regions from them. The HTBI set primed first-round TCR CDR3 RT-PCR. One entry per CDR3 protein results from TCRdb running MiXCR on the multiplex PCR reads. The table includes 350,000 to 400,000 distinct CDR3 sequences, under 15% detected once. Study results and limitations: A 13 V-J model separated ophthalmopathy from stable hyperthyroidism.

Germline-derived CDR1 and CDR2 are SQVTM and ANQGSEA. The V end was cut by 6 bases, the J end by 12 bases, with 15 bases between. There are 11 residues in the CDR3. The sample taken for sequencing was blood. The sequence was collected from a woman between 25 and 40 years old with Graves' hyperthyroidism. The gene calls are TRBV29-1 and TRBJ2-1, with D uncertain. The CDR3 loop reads CSVRPKAAQFF. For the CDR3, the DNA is TGCAGCGTAAGGCCGAAGGCTGCGCAGTTCTTC.